A single sample is the source of the 2 T cell receptor beta chains below, sequenced in a study of blood T cell repertoires in COVID-19. TCRdb's copy holds only in-frame clones and misses some; the assay was immunoSEQ multiplex PCR. The sample yields more than 150,000 clones, around 87% seen once. Sequencing input: peripheral blood. These receptor sequences come from a man in his 60s with COVID-19, enrolled during active disease.

CDR3 sequence: CASSLNRGDYGYTF. CDR3 nucleotides: TGTGCCAGCAGCTTGAACAGGGGGGATTATGGCTACACCTTC. This chain uses TRBV7-2 with TRBJ1-2; 8 bases map to TRBD1. V shed 3 bases and J 5 bases; nucleotides not matched to a gene: 5. Germline CDR1 SGHTA, CDR2 FQGNSA. There are 14 residues in the CDR3.

The V gene is TRBV4-2, the J gene TRBJ2-2; 13 bases are shared with TRBD2. Trimming took 1 base from V and 7 from J; bases not matched to a gene: 12. The length of the CDR3 is 19 residues. CDR1 and CDR2 from the germline V gene are LGHNA and YNFKEQ. As DNA, the CDR3 is TGTGCCAGCAGCCAAGTGGTACTAGCGGGAGGGCCGAGGGGCGGGGAGCTGTTTTTT. Translating it yields CASSQVVLAGGPRGGELFF.